This T cell receptor beta chain was recovered during a study of cytomegalovirus exposure and HLA in healthy donors. Broader study findings: Previous analysis showed most TCR beta V segments were productive about 87% or about 30% of the time.

With 60 Vbeta and 13 Jbeta primers, the PCR was carried out. Using immunoSEQ multiplex PCR, the repertoire was profiled, and TCRdb retains in-frame clones only, with some absent. The sample has about 100,000 clones; almost 80% are singletons. The CDR3 is 15 residues long. The trim removed 2 bases at V and 0 bases at J, leaving 2 bases unmatched. Germline values: CDR1 SGHRS, CDR2 YFSETQ. About this clone: No antigen is known for it.

Source material: PBMCs. The clonotype comes from a man aged 55 to 69 in good health and CMV-seropositive. The V gene is TRBV5-1, the J gene TRBJ2-3, with 8 bases fitting TRBD1. The CDR3 loop is CASSFQGASTDTQYF. CDR3 DNA: TGCGCCAGCAGCTTCCAGGGGGCAAGCACAGATACGCAGTATTTT. Drawing the rest from reference TRBV5-1 and TRBJ2-3, the complete variable domain is KAGVTQTPRYLIKTRGQQVTLSCSPISGHRSVSWYQQTPGQGLQFLFEYFSETQRNKGNFPGRFSGRQFSNSRSEMNVSTLELGDSALYLCASSFQGASTDTQYFGPGTRLTVL.